This T cell receptor (beta chain) was obtained from a study of blood T cell repertoires in COVID-19. Assay: immunoSEQ multiplex PCR; the TCRdb copy retains only in-frame clones and omits some. The repertoire includes about 260,000 clones, around 80% of them detected once, and 4.1% sits in the top ten. V shed 4 bases, J shed 2 bases, and the junction held 14 bases outside the gene matches. The CDR3 extends over 17 amino acids. In germline, CDR1 is SGDLS, CDR2 YYNGEE. This TCR derives from a man younger than 40 with acute COVID-19. The sequenced material came from PBMCs or T cells enriched from blood (not recorded which). V usage is TRBV9 and J usage is TRBJ1-1; 7 positions agree with TRBD1. The CDR3: CASSPFNGQAKNTEAFF. CDR3 DNA: TGTGCCAGCAGCCCTTTTAACGGACAGGCAAAAAACACTGAAGCTTTCTTT.